What follows are 26 T cell receptor beta chains derived from one specimen sequenced in a study of control samples from healthy donors and cancer patients (dated by TCRdb to between 2020 and 2021). Receptor libraries were prepared by the immunoSEQ multiplex PCR assay. The table comes from immuneACCESS by way of TCRdb, which keeps in-frame sequences with V and J called. Part of the clones is missing from these tables; in studies checked, under half for an unresolved V gene and the rest for unknown reasons. The sample includes fewer than 100,000 clones, with roughly 82% observed a single time. In total, the top ten clones hold 2% to 2.5% of the sample. What was sequenced was blood. The receptors here all came from a man in his fifties or sixties in good health.

This clone was counted between two and nine times. The CDR3 loop is CASKVGGYEQYF. The DNA of the CDR3 is TGTGCCAGCAAGGTGGGAGGGTACGAGCAGTACTTC. This chain connects TRBV2 to TRBJ2-7, with 7 nucleotides matching TRBD2. V dropped 7 bases and J dropped 4; count of bases not matched to a gene: 4. The germline CDR1 and CDR2 sequences are SNHLY and FYNNEI. The CDR3 extends over 12 amino acids.

This clone was recorded once. This sequence joins TRBV4-2 and TRBJ1-2; D gene unclear. The V end was cut by 0 bases, the J end by 7 bases, with 12 bases between. The CDR3 has 14 amino acids. Germline V gives CDR1 LGHNA, CDR2 YNFKEQ. The CDR3 DNA is TGTGCCAGCAGCCAAGAGAACAGACTGGGTGGCTACACCTTC. As protein: CASSQENRLGGYTF.

This chain joins TRBV19 and TRBJ2-1, with D possibly being TRBD2 (6 bases). V was cut by 1 base and J by 6 bases, with 10 bases left in between. This CDR3 has 14 amino acids. Germline CDR1 is LNHDA and CDR2 is SQIVND (reference sequence). CDR3 protein: CASSIAGVLNEQFF. In nucleotides, the CDR3 is TGTGCCAGTAGTATAGCGGGAGTTCTCAATGAGCAGTTCTTC.

V gene TRBV15 combines with J gene TRBJ2-7; 12 nucleotides match TRBD2. Germline CDR1 is LNHNV and CDR2 is YYDKDF (reference sequence). The CDR3 is made up of 17 amino acids. V lost 3 bases to trimming and J lost 2 bases; unmatched junction nucleotides: 8. CDR3 loop: CATSRDRGLAGAYEQYF. The CDR3 region has the DNA TGTGCCACCAGCAGGGACCGGGGACTAGCGGGCGCCTACGAGCAGTACTTC.

This clone was observed a few times. V gene TRBV6-5 combines with J gene TRBJ1-1, with a tentative D call TRBD1 (5 bases). CDR1 and CDR2 from the germline V gene are MNHEY and SVGAGI. V lost 7 bases and J 1 base, leaving 16 bases between the germline ends. This CDR3 has 15 residues. The CDR3 loop is CASKIRGLGNTEAFF. The CDR3 DNA is TGTGCCAGCAAGATACGGGGCTTGGGGAACACTGAAGCTTTCTTT.

The rearrangement links TRBV5-1 to TRBJ1-1; D might be TRBD1 (6 bases). This CDR3 has 14 amino acids. CDR1 SGHRS and CDR2 YFSETQ come from the germline V gene. V lost 5 bases, J lost 0 bases, and 11 bases lay in between. CDR3 in amino acids: CASSAGTLNTEAFF. In nucleotides, the CDR3 is TGCGCCAGCAGTGCCGGGACACTGAACACTGAAGCTTTCTTT.

V gene TRBV6-2 or TRBV6-3 combines with J gene TRBJ2-7; 9 bases agree with TRBD1. The CDR3 sequence is 14 residues long. The germline V gene encodes CDR1 MNHEY and CDR2 SVGEGT. With 0 bases clipped from V and 4 bases from J, the junction kept 1 base outside the gene matches. CDR3 DNA: TGTGCCAGCAGTTACTCGACAGGGGGTTACGAGCAGTACTTC. It yields the protein CASSYSTGGYEQYF.

This clone is labeled medium-sized. The CDR3 region is CASSSRDRGSNTEAFF. Written as DNA, the CDR3 is TGTGCCAGCAGCAGCCGGGACAGAGGATCGAACACTGAAGCTTTCTTT. The chain has TRBV7-8 and TRBJ1-1; TRBD1 matches at 7 bases. CDR1 SGHVS and CDR2 FQNEAQ come from the germline V gene. The CDR3 consists of 16 residues. Trimming cost V 5 bases and J 1 base; bases outside gene matches: 10. Filled out from reference TRBV7-8 and TRBJ1-1, the complete variable domain reads GAGVSQSPRYKVAKRGQDVALRCDPISGHVSLFWYQQALGQGPEFLTYFQNEAQLDKSGLPSDRFFAERPEGSVSTLKIQRTQQEDSAVYLCASSSRDRGSNTEAFFGQGTRLTVV.

This chain joins TRBV5-1 and TRBJ1-4; D uncertain. CDR1 and CDR2 (germline): SGHRS, YFSETQ. V was pared by 4 bases and J by 0 bases, with 4 bases between. The length of the CDR3 is 13 residues. For the CDR3, the DNA is TGCGCCAGCAGCCCCGCAACTAATGAAAAACTGTTTTTT. It yields the protein CASSPATNEKLFF.

The rearrangement uses TRBV10-3 and TRBJ2-7; no definite D call. This CDR3 spans 13 amino acids. Between the trimmed V and J ends, which lost 6 bases and 2 bases, there was a span of 11 bases. Germline V gene lookup returns CDR1 ENHRY and CDR2 SYGVKD. CDR3 sequence reads: CAIRAHPPYEQYF. The CDR3 region has the DNA TGTGCCATCAGGGCTCACCCTCCCTACGAGCAGTACTTC.

On this clone itself: Additional DNA sequences in this sample encode the identical CDR3. The chain uses TRBV4-1 and TRBJ2-6; 10 positions match TRBD1. CDR1 MGHRA and CDR2 YSYEKL come from the germline V gene. CDR3 length: 20 residues. The ends lost 1 base at V and 2 bases at J; junction bases unmatched: 11. The DNA of the CDR3 is TGCGCCAGCAGCCAAGTGGGACAGGGGCGGGGCAGGGCTGGGGCCAACGTCCTGACTTTC. Amino acids: CASSQVGQGRGRAGANVLTF.

The genes are TRBV9 and TRBJ2-3; D unclear. Germline values: CDR1 SGDLS, CDR2 YYNGEE. Trimming cost V 3 bases and J 6 bases, with 11 bases left between them. The CDR3 length is 13 residues. CDR3 nucleotide sequence: TGTGCCAGCAGCGCCGCTTCCCAGGATACGCAGTATTTT. Its protein is CASSAASQDTQYF.

The chain links TRBV24-1 to TRBJ2-3, with D possibly matching TRBD1 (6 bases). The germline V and J ends were trimmed by 7 bases and 2 bases, with 27 bases remaining between them. The CDR3 is 19 amino acids. Germline assignment: CDR1 KGHDR and CDR2 SFDVKD. The CDR3 nucleotides are TGTGCCACCAGCGTAGGACAGCGACGGTACTGGGACAACACAGATACGCAGTATTTT. It translates to CATSVGQRRYWDNTDTQYF.

This rearrangement joins TRBV24-1 to TRBJ2-5; D not certain. CDR3 length: 14 amino acids. Germline loops: CDR1 KGHDR, CDR2 SFDVKD. Trimming removed 5 bases at V and 5 bases at J, with 14 bases between. DNA for the CDR3: TGTGCCACCAGTGGAGCAGGCCGCGTGGAGACCCAGTACTTC. As protein: CATSGAGRVETQYF.

V and J are TRBV6-5 and TRBJ1-3, with a tentative D call TRBD1 (5 bases). Germline values: CDR1 MNHEY, CDR2 SVGAGI. This CDR3 has 15 residues. Deletions cut 7 bases from V and 2 bases from J, with 15 bases between. The CDR3 sequence is CASKTEGIAGNTIYF. In DNA, the CDR3 is TGTGCCAGCAAAACCGAGGGGATTGCTGGAAACACCATATATTTT.

The V gene is TRBV5-1, the J gene TRBJ2-7, with D possibly being TRBD1 or TRBD2 (5 bases each). V was cut by 1 base and J by 0 bases, with 11 bases left in between. Germline loops: CDR1 SGHRS, CDR2 YFSETQ. CDR3 length equals 15 residues. CDR3 sequence reads: CASSLRLGVSYEQYF. DNA for the CDR3: TGCGCCAGCAGCTTGAGGTTGGGGGTCTCCTACGAGCAGTACTTC.

This chain connects TRBV21-1 to TRBJ1-2. TRBV21-1 is a pseudogene. CDR3 length equals 18 residues. The CDR3 sequence is CASSNSNIDRKTNYGYTF. DNA of the CDR3: TGTGCCAGCAGCAATTCGAATATCGATCGGAAAACTAACTATGGCTACACCTTC.

The chain links TRBV6-1 to TRBJ2-2; D perhaps matches TRBD1 (6 bases). The ends were cut back, 1 base at V and 5 bases at J, with 14 bases in the middle. This CDR3 contains 16 residues. In germline, CDR1 is MNHNS, CDR2 SASEGT. The CDR3 here is CASSEVLFQGTGELFF. The CDR3 nucleotides read TGTGCCAGCAGTGAAGTATTATTTCAGGGGACCGGGGAGCTGTTTTTT.

The chain carries TRBV30 and TRBJ1-3; maybe TRBD1 (5 bases). The V gene's germline CDR1 is GTSNPN and CDR2 SVGIG (reference sequence). Trimming cost V 5 bases and J 3 bases, with 17 bases left between them. The CDR3 has 15 amino acids. This chain's CDR3 is CAWFVGGGGGNTIYF. The CDR3 DNA sequence: TGTGCCTGGTTCGTTGGGGGAGGAGGTGGAAACACCATATATTTT.

The CDR3 spells CASSLGTGQTGELFF. CDR3 sequence (DNA): TGTGCCAGCAGCCTAGGGACAGGGCAGACCGGGGAGCTGTTTTTT. The chain carries TRBV3-1 (or the pseudogene TRBV3-2) and TRBJ2-2; TRBD1 agrees at 9 bases. The CDR3 spans 15 residues. Germline V gene sequence: CDR1 LGHDT, CDR2 YNNKEL (reference sequence). With V trimmed by 4 bases and J by 5 bases, 5 bases remained unmatched.

The rearrangement uses TRBV6-2 or TRBV6-3 and TRBJ2-3; TRBD1 matches at 9 bases. Germline trimming cut 5 bases from V and 1 base from J; bases unmatched to any gene: 4. The CDR3 spans 15 residues. Looked up from germline, CDR1 is MNHEY and CDR2 is SVGEGT. The CDR3: CASSRTGDRTDTQYF. The CDR3 region has the DNA TGTGCCAGCAGTCGGACAGGGGACCGCACAGATACGCAGTATTTT.

This clone was detected a few times. The chain links TRBV2 to TRBJ2-1, with 8 positions matching TRBD1. V shed 4 bases, J shed 2 bases, and the junction held 4 bases outside the gene matches. The CDR3 covers 15 residues. Germline-derived CDR1 and CDR2 are SNHLY and FYNNEI. The CDR3 DNA follows: TGTGCCAGCAGTGCCCGGACAGGGCCCTACAATGAGCAGTTCTTC. It translates to CASSARTGPYNEQFF.

V is TRBV7-2 and J is TRBJ2-1, with 8 bases aligning to TRBD2. Germline trimming cut 5 bases from V and 7 bases from J; bases unmatched to any gene: 7. CDR1 and CDR2 (germline): SGHTA, FQGNSA. This CDR3 has 14 residues. CDR3 region: CASSPPTSDNEQFF. In DNA form, the CDR3 reads TGTGCCAGCAGCCCGCCGACTAGCGATAATGAGCAGTTCTTC.

The chain uses TRBV28 and TRBJ2-3; D is ambiguous. The germline V and J ends were trimmed by 6 bases and 6 bases, with 10 bases remaining between them. Germline V gives CDR1 MDHEN, CDR2 SYDVKM. The CDR3 consists of 12 residues. The CDR3 bases are TGTGCCAGCAGGGGTGGGGTGGATACGCAGTATTTT. Translation: CASRGGVDTQYF.

This chain joins TRBV7-2 and TRBJ2-7, with 11 bases matching TRBD2. CDR1 and CDR2 from the germline V gene are SGHTA and FQGNSA. V was clipped by 2 bases and J by 4 bases; unmatched bases: 10. The CDR3 spans 17 residues. The CDR3 DNA is TGTGCCAGCAGCTTAATAACAATTAGCGGGGGGGGATACGAGCAGTACTTC. Protein product: CASSLITISGGGYEQYF.

In DNA form, the CDR3 reads TGTGCCTGGAGTGTACTAGCGGGGGGGGACACAGATACGCAGTATTTT. Translating it yields CAWSVLAGGDTDTQYF. This chain connects TRBV30 to TRBJ2-3; 13 bases fit TRBD2. This CDR3 contains 16 residues. Trimming removed 0 bases from V and 2 bases from J; junction bases left unmatched: 2. Germline V gene lookup returns CDR1 GTSNPN and CDR2 SVGIG (reference sequence).